A single sample is the source of the 26 T cell receptor beta chains below, sequenced in a study of blood T cell repertoires in COVID-19. The data were produced by immunoSEQ multiplex PCR, yet TCRdb's version contains in-frame clones alone and is incomplete. The sample carries 200,000 to 250,000 clones, around 87% recorded once. The sequencing input was PBMCs or T cells enriched from blood (not recorded which). Source of these receptors: a woman in her thirties with acute COVID-19.

The chain employs TRBV12-3 or TRBV12-4 and TRBJ1-3; D perhaps matches TRBD1 (6 bases). The CDR3 spans 13 residues. Deletions cut 4 bases from V and 4 bases from J, with 8 bases between. The CDR3 reads CASSWGTGNTIYF. For the CDR3, the DNA is TGTGCCAGCAGTTGGGGGACAGGAAACACCATATATTTT.

This clone has ten or more counts. The rearrangement links TRBV28 to TRBJ2-7; 8 nucleotides match TRBD1. The germline gives CDR1 MDHEN, CDR2 SYDVKM. This CDR3 comprises 13 residues. The ends lost 5 bases at V and 3 bases at J; junction bases unmatched: 3. The CDR3 region is CASSTGQGYEQYF. CDR3 bases: TGTGCCAGCAGTACTGGACAGGGCTACGAGCAGTACTTC.

V gene TRBV2 combines with J gene TRBJ2-5; D is possibly TRBD1 (6 bases). The CDR3 covers 12 residues. Germline CDR1 reads SNHLY; CDR2 reads FYNNEI. V lost 5 bases, J lost 3 bases, and 7 bases lay in between. CDR3 coding DNA: TGTGCCAGCAGTAGGACAGAAGAGACCCAGTACTTC. Its translation is CASSRTEETQYF.

V is TRBV28 and J is TRBJ1-1, with D perhaps TRBD1 (5 bases). V dropped 7 bases and J dropped 4 bases, with 19 bases sitting between them. The CDR3 extends over 15 amino acids. The germline V gene encodes CDR1 MDHEN and CDR2 SYDVKM. In DNA form, the CDR3 reads TGTGCCAGCATCTCACGGAGGGGCTCGGGCACTGAAGCTTTCTTT. Its protein product is CASISRRGSGTEAFF.

This clone was found once. This rearrangement joins TRBV4-2 to TRBJ2-2; D call uncertain. The length of the CDR3 is 14 residues. The V end lost 4 bases, the J end lost 3 bases, and 9 bases lay between the germline ends. The germline V gene has CDR1 LGHNA and CDR2 YNFKEQ. The CDR3 region is CASSRDTYTGELFF. In nucleotides, the CDR3 is TGTGCCAGCAGCCGAGACACATACACCGGGGAGCTGTTTTTT.

V and J are TRBV7-2 and TRBJ2-2; D not certain. The germline gives CDR1 SGHTA, CDR2 FQGNSA. The germline V and J ends were trimmed by 5 bases and 8 bases, with 9 bases remaining between them. The CDR3 is made up of 12 amino acids. As DNA, the CDR3 is TGTGCCAGCAGCCTATACAGAGGGGAGCTGTTTTTT. It specifies CASSLYRGELFF.

The V gene is TRBV27, the J gene TRBJ2-3, with D possibly being TRBD2 (5 bases). V lost 3 bases, J lost 3 bases, and 10 bases lay in between. Germline CDR1 reads MNHEY; CDR2 reads SMNVEV (reference sequence). The CDR3 length is 14 residues. The CDR3 loop reads CASSFYGKTDTQYF. The DNA for the CDR3 is TGTGCCAGCAGTTTCTACGGGAAGACAGATACGCAGTATTTT.

The rearrangement uses TRBV6-6 and TRBJ1-5, with TRBD1 identical over 7 bases. Losses at the gene ends were 7 bases for V and 4 bases for J; bases not matched to a gene: 4. CDR1 MNHNY and CDR2 SVGAGI come from the germline V gene (reference sequence). The CDR3 is 13 residues long. The DNA of the CDR3 is TGTGCCAGCAATAGACAGGGTAATCAGCCCCAGCATTTT. Translating it yields CASNRQGNQPQHF.

This clone was recorded once. The J gene is TRBJ1-2, the V gene TRBV7-9; D possibly corresponds to TRBD1 (5 bases). This CDR3 spans 12 amino acids. The V and J ends lost 3 bases and 11 bases respectively, with 13 bases between them. CDR1 is SEHNR, CDR2 FQNEAQ, per germline (reference sequence). CDR3 sequence reads: CASSFSGAQYTF. The CDR3 nucleotides are TGTGCCAGCAGCTTCTCTGGGGCACAGTACACCTTC.

This chain connects TRBV6-2 or TRBV6-3 to TRBJ2-4, with TRBD2 matching 11 bases. Looked up from germline, CDR1 is MNHEY and CDR2 is SVGEGT. The CDR3 runs to 16 residues. J gave up 12 bases and V 4 bases, and 14 bases lay outside the gene matches. The CDR3 is CASSSRVAGGESGQYF. The CDR3 bases are TGTGCCAGCAGTTCCCGGGTAGCGGGAGGGGAATCGGGTCAGTACTTC.

The J gene is TRBJ2-4, the V gene TRBV3-1 (or the pseudogene TRBV3-2), with 13 positions matching TRBD2. This CDR3 is 18 amino acids long. Germline V CDR1 and CDR2: LGHDT, YNNKEL (reference sequence). J gave up 1 base and V 3 bases, and 6 bases lay outside the gene matches. CDR3 in DNA: TGTGCCAGCAGCCAGACTAGCGGGGGGACCTTCGCCAAAAACATTCAGTACTTC. This gives the protein CASSQTSGGTFAKNIQYF.

The V gene is TRBV7-8, the J gene TRBJ2-7; 7 nucleotides match TRBD1. The J segment lost 7 bases and the V segment lost 5 bases, leaving 8 bases of the junction unmatched. The length of the CDR3 is 13 residues. CDR1 is SGHVS, CDR2 FQNEAQ, per germline. The CDR3: CASSLGTVGEQYF. The DNA of the CDR3 is TGTGCCAGCAGCCTAGGGACAGTGGGGGAGCAGTACTTC.

This sequence joins TRBV10-3 and TRBJ2-2; TRBD2 matches at 12 bases. J lost 5 bases, V lost 0 bases, and 7 bases had no gene match. Germline V CDR1 and CDR2: ENHRY, SYGVKD. There are 18 residues in the CDR3. CDR3 sequence reads: CAISESRLAGAGTGELFF. Written as DNA, the CDR3 is TGTGCCATCAGTGAGTCGAGACTAGCGGGAGCTGGGACCGGGGAGCTGTTTTTT.

The chain joins TRBV6-6 to TRBJ2-7, with 8 bases fitting TRBD2. The CDR3 covers 20 residues. Losses at the gene ends were 6 bases for V and 0 bases for J; bases not matched to a gene: 22. In germline, CDR1 is MNHNY, CDR2 SVGAGI (reference sequence). The CDR3 coding sequence is TGTGCCAGCAGCCCCCGGGGGTTAGGGGGAAAAGCGGGAGCCTCCTACGAGCAGTACTTC. It codes for CASSPRGLGGKAGASYEQYF.

The rearrangement links TRBV28 to TRBJ1-4; 9 bases map to TRBD1. CDR3 length: 14 residues. Germline V lookup: CDR1 MDHEN, CDR2 SYDVKM. Germline trimming cut 6 bases from V and 4 bases from J; bases unmatched to any gene: 3. The CDR3 reads CASRGDRVNEKLFF. The CDR3 DNA reads TGTGCCAGCAGGGGGGACAGGGTTAATGAAAAACTGTTTTTT. The variable domain in full, completed from reference TRBV28 and TRBJ1-4, reads DVKVTQSSRYLVKRTGEKVFLECVQDMDHENMFWYRQDPGLGLRLIYFSYDVKMKEKGDIPEGYSVSREKKERFSLILESASTNQTSMYLCASRGDRVNEKLFFGSGTQLSVL.

With regard to this clone: A junction boundary mismatches the germline segment, possibly from a read error. The J gene is TRBJ2-5, the V gene TRBV9; 7 bases align to TRBD2. The CDR3 totals 12 residues. Germline V gene data show CDR1 as SGDLS and CDR2 as YYNGEE. CDR3 sequence: CPPERGQETQYF. CDR3 DNA: TGCCCCCCGGAGCGGGGCCAAGAGACCCAGTACTTC.

The V call is TRBV7-8, the J call TRBJ2-5; TRBD1 might be the D (6 bases). The V gene lost 5 bases and the J gene lost 4 bases, with 23 bases spanning the gap. This CDR3 region has 17 residues. The germline gives CDR1 SGHVS, CDR2 FQNEAQ. This CDR3 reads CASSHLEGEMRVETQYF. The CDR3 DNA is TGTGCCAGCAGCCACTTAGAGGGGGAGATGCGTGTAGAGACCCAGTACTTC. The whole variable domain, remainder taken from reference TRBV7-8 and TRBJ2-5, is GAGVSQSPRYKVAKRGQDVALRCDPISGHVSLFWYQQALGQGPEFLTYFQNEAQLDKSGLPSDRFFAERPEGSVSTLKIQRTQQEDSAVYLCASSHLEGEMRVETQYFGPGTRLLVL.

The V and J genes are TRBV7-6 and TRBJ1-2; D gene ambiguous. Trimming took 1 base from V and 7 from J, leaving 13 bases between them. The germline CDR1 and CDR2 sequences are SGHVS and FNYEAQ. The CDR3 consists of 14 residues. As DNA, the CDR3 is TGTGCCAGCAGCTTAGTTTCAGGCGGAGGTGGCTACACCTTC. Translated: CASSLVSGGGGYTF.

V gene TRBV7-8 combines with J gene TRBJ2-2; possible D gene TRBD1, 6 bases. V dropped 1 base and J dropped 6 bases, with 12 bases sitting between them. Germline lookup yields CDR1 SGHVS and CDR2 FQNEAQ. This CDR3 is 15 amino acids long. This CDR3 is CASSLEGRQAGELFF. DNA of the CDR3: TGTGCCAGCAGCTTAGAGGGTAGACAGGCCGGGGAGCTGTTTTTT.

This chain uses TRBV30 with TRBJ1-6, with no clear D. This CDR3 spans 17 amino acids. V lost 1 base to trimming and J lost 7 bases, with 20 bases between them. Per the germline V gene, CDR1 is GTSNPN and CDR2 is SVGIG (reference sequence). CDR3 residues: CAWSAGNDFKRNSPLHF. In DNA, the CDR3 is TGTGCCTGGAGTGCGGGGAACGACTTTAAGAGAAATTCACCCCTCCACTTT.

The chain joins TRBV2 to TRBJ2-3; D gene uncertain. This CDR3 comprises 12 residues. Per germline, CDR1 SNHLY and CDR2 FYNNEI. V was pared by 3 bases and J by 3 bases, with 4 bases between. The DNA of the CDR3 is TGTGCCAGCAGTGAGGCAACAGATACGCAGTATTTT. Amino acids: CASSEATDTQYF.

This clone turned up a few times. The V and J genes are TRBV27 and TRBJ1-3, with a tentative D call TRBD1 (6 bases). V shed 5 bases and J shed 8 bases, with 13 bases lying between them. This CDR3 is built from 13 residues. CDR1 and CDR2 (germline): MNHEY, SMNVEV (reference sequence). The CDR3, as DNA: TGTGCCAGCAGTCCCGACAGGTCGGACACCATATATTTT. Amino acids: CASSPDRSDTIYF.

The J gene is TRBJ1-2, the V gene TRBV5-8, with 7 positions matching TRBD1. CDR1 and CDR2 from the germline V gene are SGHTS and YDEGEE. This CDR3 contains 13 residues. V lost 5 bases, J lost 3 bases, and 4 bases stayed unmatched. CDR3 residues: CASSPDRDYGYTF. The CDR3 DNA follows: TGTGCCAGCAGTCCCGACAGGGACTATGGCTACACCTTC.

The V and J genes are TRBV27 and TRBJ2-7; possible D gene TRBD2, 5 bases. Germline-derived CDR1 and CDR2 are MNHEY and SMNVEV (reference sequence). With 2 bases removed from V and 1 base from J, the gap between germline ends came to 6 bases. The length of the CDR3 is 13 residues. The CDR3: CASSLRGSYEQYF. CDR3 in DNA: TGTGCCAGCAGTTTACGCGGGTCCTACGAGCAGTACTTC.

About this clone itself: The germline gene is not matched at one end of the junction; a read error may be the cause. The chain is built from TRBV5-1 and TRBJ2-7; tentative D call: TRBD2 (6 bases). The CDR3 spans 14 residues. Germline V CDR1 and CDR2: SGHRS, YFSETQ. CDR3 in DNA: TGCGCCAGCAGATTGGGGGACTCAACCTACGAGCAGTACTTC. It encodes CASRLGDSTYEQYF.

V is TRBV15 and J is TRBJ1-1, with 9 bases that match TRBD1. There are 14 residues in the CDR3. Germline V gene sequence: CDR1 LNHNV, CDR2 YYDKDF (reference sequence). Unmatched junction bases numbered 4, after V lost 3 bases and J lost 5 bases. The CDR3 sequence: CATSRTGGRTEAFF. CDR3 coding DNA: TGTGCCACCAGCAGGACAGGGGGTCGAACTGAAGCTTTCTTT. The full variable domain, in which reference TRBV15 and TRBJ1-1 provide the parts outside the CDR3, is DAMVIQNPRYQVTQFGKPVTLSCSQTLNHNVMYWYQQKSSQAPKLLFHYYDKDFNNEADTPDNFQSRRPNTSFCFLDIRSPGLGDTAMYLCATSRTGGRTEAFFGQGTRLTVV.